This TCR beta chain appears in the sequencing data of a study of OX40 agonist ivuxolimab in advanced cancers. The overall study: Mean age approximately 66 years, range about 20 to 90; 82.7% male. General study findings and limits: The investigators did not determine what antigen specificity the expanded peripheral T cells had. Also showing low normalized T-cell clonal expansion were some of the nonresponders.

The CDR3 is 13 amino acids. Trimming shortened V by 3 bases and J by 7 bases, and 12 bases separated the two germline ends. Germline V gene data show CDR1 as MNHNS and CDR2 as SASEGT. Data came from immunoSEQ multiplex PCR; TCRdb stores just in-frame clones and leaves some out. The sample contains 50,000 to 65,000 clones, about four fifths of which appear only once. About this clone itself: Its matching antigen is unknown.

The source of this sequence is an adult with an advanced solid tumor such as melanoma, head and neck, liver or kidney cancer. The chain recombines TRBV6-1 with TRBJ2-5; no definite D call. The material sequenced was CD4+ or CD8+ T cells sorted from blood, taken in a trial of the OX40 agonist ivuxolimab. As DNA, the CDR3 is TGTGCCAGCAGTGACAGCTACGGTGGGACCCAGTACTTC. Its protein is CASSDSYGGTQYF.